This entry lists 23 T cell receptor beta chains sequenced from one sample in a study of blood T cell repertoires in COVID-19. The assay was immunoSEQ multiplex PCR, and TCRdb's table has in-frame clones only and misses some. The sample lists 140,000 to 150,000 clones, 80% to 90% occurring once. Sequencing was done on a sample of peripheral blood. The origin of the receptors is a woman aged 55-75 years with COVID-19, enrolled during active disease.

The chain is built from TRBV11-2 and TRBJ1-6; D unclear. The CDR3 runs 15 residues. Germline V gives CDR1 SGHAT, CDR2 FQNNGV. The germline V and J ends were trimmed by 0 bases and 7 bases, with 10 bases remaining between them. DNA of the CDR3: TGTGCCAGCAGCTTAGATTTTTTAGAAAATTCACCCCTCCACTTT. This encodes CASSLDFLENSPLHF. The full variable domain, its missing parts supplied by reference TRBV11-2 and TRBJ1-6, is EAGVAQSPRYKIIEKRQSVAFWCNPISGHATLYWYQQILGQGPKLLIQFQNNGVVDDSQLPKDRFSAERLKGVDSTLKIQPAKLEDSAVYLCASSLDFLENSPLHFGNGTRLTVT.

The V call is TRBV3-1 (or the pseudogene TRBV3-2), the J call TRBJ1-1; the D is unclear. The CDR3 has 13 residues. CDR1 is LGHDT, CDR2 YNNKEL, per germline (reference sequence). Trimming left V 1 base short and J 3 bases short, with 6 bases between. In DNA form, the CDR3 reads TGTGCCAGCAGCCAAGGGGGAGACACTGAAGCTTTCTTT. Translation: CASSQGGDTEAFF.

This chain joins TRBV25-1 and TRBJ1-1, with TRBD1 matching over 7 bases. The junction had 9 bases not matched to a gene; V was cut back by 4 bases and J by 7 bases. In germline, CDR1 is MGHDK, CDR2 SYGVNS. The CDR3 is 14 amino acids. The CDR3 DNA reads TGTGCCAGCAGTGCCAGCCTAGGACAGGATGAAGCTTTCTTT. This gives the protein CASSASLGQDEAFF.

The chain's CDR3 is CASSLVGQGQETQYF. In DNA, the CDR3 is TGCGCCAGCAGCTTGGTGGGTCAGGGGCAAGAGACCCAGTACTTC. The chain joins TRBV5-1 to TRBJ2-5; a possible D gene is TRBD1 (6 bases). The germline gives CDR1 SGHRS, CDR2 YFSETQ. V was pared by 0 bases and J by 2 bases, with 11 bases between. The CDR3 is 15 amino acids.

The V and J genes are TRBV11-2 and TRBJ1-5; no firm D call. The V end was cut by 3 bases, the J end by 2 bases, with 5 bases between. This CDR3 has 13 residues. Germline CDR1 is SGHAT and CDR2 is FQNNGV. CDR3 sequence reads: CASSFGGNQPQHF. CDR3 sequence (DNA): TGTGCCAGCAGCTTCGGGGGCAATCAGCCCCAGCATTTT.

In regard to this clone: The junction departs from germline at one end; a sequencing error may be responsible. The V call is TRBV2, the J call TRBJ2-3; 7 bases agree with TRBD1. Germline V gene sequence: CDR1 SNHLY, CDR2 FYNNEI. The CDR3 is 14 residues long. This chain's CDR3 is CASREDRASDTQYF. Here the CDR3 DNA reads TGTGCCAGCAGAGAAGACAGGGCGTCAGATACGCAGTATTTT.

The V and J genes are TRBV5-4 and TRBJ2-3, with 7 nucleotides matching TRBD2. With 3 bases clipped from V and 2 bases from J, the junction kept 9 bases outside the gene matches. CDR1 is SGHNT, CDR2 YYREEE, per germline (reference sequence). The CDR3 extends over 16 amino acids. The CDR3 protein is CASSSALAEPTDTQYF. CDR3 coding DNA: TGTGCCAGCAGCTCCGCCCTAGCGGAGCCCACAGATACGCAGTATTTT.

The J gene is TRBJ1-2, the V gene TRBV6-5; possibly TRBD1 for D (5 bases). V dropped 5 bases and J dropped 1 base, with 14 bases sitting between them. Germline CDR1 is MNHEY and CDR2 is SVGAGI. CDR3 length: 15 residues. CDR3 bases: TGTGCCAGCAGTCGAGTAGGGGTTGGTAACTATGGCTACACCTTC. As protein: CASSRVGVGNYGYTF.

Written as DNA, the CDR3 is TGTGCCAGCAGCCCAAAAGGGAGGGGGGGGCGGATCAATCAGCCCCAGCATTTT. Its translation is CASSPKGRGGRINQPQHF. The gene calls are TRBV3-1 (or the pseudogene TRBV3-2) and TRBJ1-5, with D perhaps matching TRBD1 (6 bases). There are 18 residues in the CDR3. V was trimmed by 4 bases and J by 3 bases, leaving 22 bases between them. Germline CDR1 reads LGHDT; CDR2 reads YNNKEL (reference sequence).

A single count supports this clone. The chain employs TRBV18 and TRBJ1-5; D is unclear. CDR1 and CDR2 from the germline V gene are KGHSH and LQKENI. The CDR3 is made up of 15 amino acids. Trimming removed 1 base at V and 0 bases at J, with 7 bases between. CDR3 coding DNA: TGTGCCAGCTCACCACAAGCATATAGCAATCAGCCCCAGCATTTT. Its protein product is CASSPQAYSNQPQHF. The full variable domain, in which reference TRBV18 and TRBJ1-5 provide the parts outside the CDR3, is NAGVMQNPRHLVRRRGQEARLRCSPMKGHSHVYWYRQLPEEGLKFMVYLQKENIIDESGMPKERFSAEFPKEGPSILRIQQVVRGDSAAYFCASSPQAYSNQPQHFGDGTRLSIL.

The chain is built from TRBV30 and TRBJ2-1; 9 nucleotides match TRBD2. The CDR3 is 15 residues long. From germline, CDR1 is GTSNPN and CDR2 SVGIG (reference sequence). Trimming cost V 4 bases and J 4 bases; bases outside gene matches: 8. CDR3: CAWKGRGGQYNEQFF. The CDR3 nucleotides are TGTGCCTGGAAGGGGCGGGGGGGCCAGTACAATGAGCAGTTCTTC.

The chain joins TRBV5-8 to TRBJ2-2, with D unresolved. The germline gives CDR1 SGHTS, CDR2 YDEGEE. Deletions cut 1 base from V and 3 bases from J, with 13 bases between. CDR3 length: 16 amino acids. The CDR3 sequence is CASSLLRSEYTGELFF. CDR3 DNA sequence: TGTGCCAGCAGCTTGCTCCGGAGCGAGTACACCGGGGAGCTGTTTTTT.

As to this clone: The limits of the CDR3 on the DNA are not certain, so only TCRdb's listed CDR3 is given. CDR3: CASTSGLAVGETQYF. This rearrangement joins TRBV19 to TRBJ2-5; TRBD2 reflects the table's D call only, with no check against the DNA. Germline V gives CDR1 LNHDA, CDR2 SQIVND (reference sequence). Ends included, the CDR3 has 15 residues.

The gene calls are TRBV15 and TRBJ1-2; D uncertain. V was clipped by 5 bases and J by 5 bases, with 21 bases between them. The CDR3 spans 16 residues. Germline CDR1 reads LNHNV; CDR2 reads YYDKDF (reference sequence). The CDR3: CATSRVPARVAYGYTF. CDR3 DNA: TGTGCCACCAGCCGGGTTCCGGCCCGGGTTGCATATGGCTACACCTTC.

The chain links TRBV7-3 to TRBJ2-6, with D maybe TRBD1 (5 bases). The CDR3 is 15 amino acids. Germline V lookup: CDR1 SGHTA, CDR2 FQGTGA. Trimming took 5 bases from V and 4 from J, leaving 12 bases between them. CDR3 DNA sequence: TGTGCCAGCAGCCCAACAGGCCCGGGGGCCAACGTCCTGACTTTC. This encodes CASSPTGPGANVLTF.

The rearrangement uses TRBV5-4 and TRBJ2-7; TRBD1 is a possible D gene (6 bases). Germline values: CDR1 SGHNT, CDR2 YYREEE (reference sequence). This CDR3 region has 15 residues. The ends were cut back, 2 bases at V and 1 base at J, with 13 bases in the middle. CDR3: CASSFNLDRSYEQYF. The CDR3 DNA follows: TGTGCCAGCAGCTTTAATCTGGACAGATCCTACGAGCAGTACTTC. The full variable domain, rest sourced from reference TRBV5-4 and TRBJ2-7, is ETGVTQSPTHLIKTRGQQVTLRCSSQSGHNTVSWYQQALGQGPQFIFQYYREEENGRGNFPPRFSGLQFPNYSSELNVNALELDDSALYLCASSFNLDRSYEQYFGPGTRLTVT.

The rearrangement uses TRBV29-1 and TRBJ1-2, with D unclear. Germline CDR1 is SQVTM and CDR2 is ANQGSEA. The CDR3 is made up of 12 amino acids. The germline V and J ends were trimmed by 2 bases and 1 base, with 5 bases remaining between them. The CDR3: CSVESGNYGYTF. CDR3 bases: TGCAGCGTTGAATCGGGTAACTATGGCTACACCTTC.

The chain uses TRBV6-5 and TRBJ1-1, with D hard to call. The CDR3 runs to 12 residues. V was shortened by 2 bases and J by 5 bases, with 6 bases between the two germline ends. The germline V gene has CDR1 MNHEY and CDR2 SVGAGI. The CDR3 region is CASSYIGTEAFF. CDR3 nucleotide sequence: TGTGCCAGCAGTTACATCGGTACTGAAGCTTTCTTT.

The chain joins TRBV19 to TRBJ1-2, with 10 bases identical to TRBD1. The V gene's germline CDR1 is LNHDA and CDR2 SQIVND (reference sequence). CDR3 length: 14 amino acids. V dropped 5 bases and J dropped 8; count of bases not matched to a gene: 8. In nucleotides, the CDR3 is TGTGCCAGTAGTCCCGGACAGGGGGTTTCCGGCTACACCTTC. Translated, it gives CASSPGQGVSGYTF. Full variable domain (outside the CDR3, taken from reference TRBV19 and TRBJ1-2): DGGITQSPKYLFRKEGQNVTLSCEQNLNHDAMYWYRQDPGQGLRLIYYSQIVNDFQKGDIAEGYSVSREKKESFPLTVTSAQKNPTAFYLCASSPGQGVSGYTFGSGTRLTVV.

J is TRBJ2-5 and V is TRBV10-3; D not certain. Trimming took off 0 bases at V and 2 bases at J, with 13 bases between the two ends. The CDR3 length is 16 residues. Germline CDR1 reads ENHRY; CDR2 reads SYGVKD. DNA of the CDR3: TGTGCCATCAGTGAGTCGACTTCGGGTGCGCAAGAGACCCAGTACTTC. Amino acid sequence: CAISESTSGAQETQYF.

The CDR3: CASSSPSRHNEQFF. Written as DNA, the CDR3 is TGTGCCAGCAGTTCCCCTTCGCGGCATAATGAGCAGTTCTTC. This chain connects TRBV6-5 to TRBJ2-1; D remains ambiguous. The germline V gene has CDR1 MNHEY and CDR2 SVGAGI. Trimming stripped 4 bases from V and 7 bases from J, with 14 bases between. CDR3 length equals 14 residues.

The chain couples TRBV9 to TRBJ2-2; perhaps TRBD1 as D (5 bases). The germline V and J ends were trimmed by 3 bases and 5 bases, with 14 bases remaining between them. Germline V gene data show CDR1 as SGDLS and CDR2 as YYNGEE. The CDR3 loop spans 15 amino acids. The CDR3 sequence: CASSAYYQGTGELFF. The CDR3 nucleotides read TGTGCCAGCAGCGCTTACTACCAGGGAACCGGGGAGCTGTTTTTT.

J is TRBJ1-6 and V is TRBV6-5, with TRBD1 matching 8 bases. Germline values: CDR1 MNHEY, CDR2 SVGAGI. J was trimmed by 10 bases and V by 5 bases; bases with no gene match: 7. This CDR3 contains 14 residues. CDR3 DNA: TGTGCCAGCAGTCGACAGGGGCCTAACTCACCCCTCCACTTT. It is translated as CASSRQGPNSPLHF.